The rows below give T cell receptor beta chains drawn from one sample of a study of cytomegalovirus exposure and HLA in healthy donors. Clones were read by immunoSEQ multiplex PCR, and TCRdb kept only the in-frame ones, dropping some. The sample lists some 130,000 clones, roughly 9% occurring once. The sequencing input was PBMCs. These receptors came from a woman in her 40s in good health and CMV-seropositive. CDR3s include the opening cysteine and the closing phenylalanine or tryptophan. The D gene is left open where the match is weak.

.,TRBV7-2,TRBJ2-7,CASSLRRDTKQYF
TRBD1,TRBV7-9,TRBJ2-7,CASSFGQALTYEQYF
.,TRBV5-6,TRBJ1-6,CASNIPTGNSPLHF
TRBD1,TRBV19,TRBJ1-4,CASSISTGGRSTNEKLFF
TRBD2,TRBV9,TRBJ2-1,CASSVGTSALLNEQFF
.,TRBV18,TRBJ2-3,CVSSPTGDTQYF
.,TRBV7-2,TRBJ1-2,CASSRSALNGYTF
.,TRBV6-5,TRBJ1-4,CASSYSLPRGGEKLFF
TRBD1,TRBV29-1,TRBJ2-3,CSVVQGDFTDTQYF
TRBD2,TRBV15,TRBJ2-2,CATRFGLAGELFF
.,TRBV9,TRBJ1-1,CASSVGVGEGNTEAFF
.,TRBV23-1,TRBJ2-7,CASSQLRREQSRSYEQYF
.,TRBV7-2,TRBJ1-2,CASSSAGTSRNGYTF
.,TRBV6-1,TRBJ1-4,CASSRGAYTNEKLFF
TRBD2,TRBV2,TRBJ2-2,CASTELAGTGELFF
.,TRBV5-1,TRBJ1-4,CASSASIGGGGEKLFF
TRBD1,TRBV6-6,TRBJ2-1,CASSQTGGGEQFF
TRBD2,TRBV11-3,TRBJ2-3,CASSLRGGTDTQYF
.,TRBV6-4,TRBJ1-1,CASSGQLNTEAFF
TRBD1,TRBV19,TRBJ1-2,CASSIDPTGGFNEANYGYTF
TRBD2,TRBV7-8,TRBJ2-2,CASRRTSLFDTGELFF
TRBD2,TRBV7-2,TRBJ2-2,CASSSRGLAGNTGELFF
.,TRBV6-5,TRBJ1-5,CASSSGWGNQPQHF
.,TRBV4-1,TRBJ1-2,CASRLADIDYGYTF
.,TRBV7-9,TRBJ2-1,CASSFGPGADSSSYNEQFF
.,TRBV9,TRBJ2-3,CASSVDGLNTDTQYF
TRBD1,TRBV19,TRBJ2-3,CASSIGDRKYTQYF